These 4 T cell receptor beta chains share one sample of origin, sequenced in a study of blood T cell repertoires in COVID-19. Here immunoSEQ multiplex PCR was the method, and the copy in TCRdb shows in-frame clones only, minus some. The sample has about 30,000 clones; over 70% are singletons. Material: peripheral blood. The receptor source for this set is a woman in her 70s with active or convalescent COVID-19.

This clone was counted only a few times. The rearrangement links TRBV5-6 to TRBJ2-7; weak D call: TRBD2 (5 bases). CDR3 length: 14 residues. Germline assignment: CDR1 SGHDT and CDR2 YYEEEE. Trimming removed 1 base at V and 4 bases at J, with 12 bases between. The CDR3 DNA reads TGTGCCAGCAGCTTGCCGGGATCCACATACGAGCAGTACTTC. This encodes CASSLPGSTYEQYF.

The chain combines TRBV19 with TRBJ1-5; no reliable D call. V was pared by 5 bases and J by 3 bases, with 17 bases between. This CDR3 has 16 residues. Germline CDR1 LNHDA, CDR2 SQIVND (reference sequence). CDR3 sequence reads: CASSSRRTDFNQPQHF. The CDR3 DNA sequence: TGTGCCAGTAGTTCCCGGAGGACGGACTTCAATCAGCCCCAGCATTTT. The full variable domain, rest sourced from reference TRBV19 and TRBJ1-5, is DGGITQSPKYLFRKEGQNVTLSCEQNLNHDAMYWYRQDPGQGLRLIYYSQIVNDFQKGDIAEGYSVSREKKESFPLTVTSAQKNPTAFYLCASSSRRTDFNQPQHFGDGTRLSIL.

The gene calls are TRBV4-1 and TRBJ1-1, with 10 bases matching TRBD1. Trimming removed 4 bases from V and 0 bases from J; junction bases left unmatched: 5. Germline CDR1 is MGHRA and CDR2 is YSYEKL. This CDR3 spans 16 amino acids. In DNA, the CDR3 is TGCGCCAGCAGCCGAGGACAGGGGGACGTGAACACTGAAGCTTTCTTT. Protein product: CASSRGQGDVNTEAFF.

The chain is built from TRBV11-2 and TRBJ2-7; D is undetermined. The CDR3 contains 14 residues. Trimming removed 1 base at V and 2 bases at J, with 9 bases between. Germline-derived CDR1 and CDR2 are SGHAT and FQNNGV. The CDR3 sequence is CASSLVTTPYEQYF. The CDR3 bases are TGTGCCAGCAGCTTAGTTACTACCCCCTACGAGCAGTACTTC. The variable domain in full, with the rest retrieved from reference TRBV11-2 and TRBJ2-7, is EAGVAQSPRYKIIEKRQSVAFWCNPISGHATLYWYQQILGQGPKLLIQFQNNGVVDDSQLPKDRFSAERLKGVDSTLKIQPAKLEDSAVYLCASSLVTTPYEQYFGPGTRLTVT.